The 26 T cell receptor beta chains listed next were all sequenced from one sample in a study of blood T cells in healthy people across ages (dated by TCRdb to 2013 to 2016). Receptor amplification or capture employed 5' RACE. TCRdb shows the sequencer as Illumina HiSeq 2500. A second PCR of about 6 to 11 cycles was run with a J-beta primer mix and a sample-barcoded 5' primer. Through fastp at Q25 and MiXCR, TCRdb rebuilt clones from the public reads, retaining in-frame beta chains. Rows merge per CDR3 protein into single entries with the most common DNA and genes. Across this sample there are about 780,000 distinct CDR3 sequences, with approximately 59% seen only once. Jointly, the top ten make up about 30% of the sample. The material sequenced was blood. Receptor source: a young man in good health.

The chain has TRBV28 and TRBJ2-6; 11 bases agree with TRBD1. Losses at the gene ends were 5 bases for V and 0 bases for J; bases not matched to a gene: 3. Germline CDR1 MDHEN, CDR2 SYDVKM. The CDR3 sequence is 17 residues long. The CDR3 loop is CASSPGQGGSGANVLTF. The CDR3 nucleotides read TGTGCCAGCAGTCCGGGACAGGGGGGCTCTGGGGCCAACGTCCTGACTTTC. Full variable domain (remainder filled in from reference TRBV28 and TRBJ2-6): DVKVTQSSRYLVKRTGEKVFLECVQDMDHENMFWYRQDPGLGLRLIYFSYDVKMKEKGDIPEGYSVSREKKERFSLILESASTNQTSMYLCASSPGQGGSGANVLTFGAGSRLTVL.

The chain employs TRBV20-1 and TRBJ2-3; D not certain. This CDR3 spans 14 amino acids. V was clipped by 1 base and J by 2 bases, with 10 bases between them. The V gene's germline CDR1 is DFQATT and CDR2 SNEGSKA (reference sequence). CDR3 DNA: TGCAGTGCTAGAGGCCAGTTCCTCACAGATACGCAGTATTTT. This codes for CSARGQFLTDTQYF.

The chain uses TRBV24-1 and TRBJ2-6; 10 positions agree with TRBD1. CDR1 and CDR2 (germline): KGHDR, SFDVKD. The trim removed 4 bases at V and 4 bases at J, leaving 9 bases unmatched. The CDR3 spans 18 residues. The CDR3 protein is CATSDPTGGALGANVLTF. DNA of the CDR3: TGTGCCACCAGTGACCCGACAGGGGGCGCATTAGGGGCCAACGTCCTGACTTTC.

This clonotype occurred many times. The genes are TRBV4-3 and TRBJ2-4, with TRBD2 identical over 7 bases. V lost 0 bases to trimming and J lost 8 bases; unmatched junction nucleotides: 19. The length of the CDR3 is 19 residues. Germline V gene data show CDR1 as LGHNA and CDR2 as YSLEER. The DNA for the CDR3 is TGCGCCAGCAGCCAAGAATATATCGGCCCGGGGGGTAGTGAGGACATTCAGTACTTC. Protein product: CASSQEYIGPGGSEDIQYF.

V gene TRBV4-3 combines with J gene TRBJ1-1; weak D call: TRBD1 (6 bases). CDR1 is LGHNA, CDR2 YSLEER, per germline. The CDR3 is 14 amino acids. V lost 0 bases, J lost 4 bases, and 9 bases lay in between. The CDR3 reads CASSQEKGGTEAFF. CDR3 sequence (DNA): TGCGCCAGCAGCCAAGAGAAAGGGGGCACTGAAGCTTTCTTT.

This chain connects TRBV28 to TRBJ2-7, with 7 bases that match TRBD1. Germline V gene sequence: CDR1 MDHEN, CDR2 SYDVKM. There are 14 residues in the CDR3. Germline trimming cut 8 bases from V and 0 bases from J; bases unmatched to any gene: 7. The CDR3 sequence is CASQYSGGSYEQYF. CDR3 nucleotide sequence: TGTGCCAGCCAATACTCAGGGGGCTCCTACGAGCAGTACTTC.

The genes are TRBV14 and TRBJ2-7; no reliable D call. CDR1 SGHDN and CDR2 FVKESK come from the germline V gene. The CDR3 loop spans 13 amino acids. Trimming removed 1 base at V and 3 bases at J, with 7 bases between. The CDR3, as DNA: TGTGCCAGCAGCCAAGGGCGGTTCTACGAGCAGTACTTC. It encodes CASSQGRFYEQYF.

This sequence joins TRBV25-1 and TRBJ2-7, with D perhaps assigned TRBD1 or TRBD2 (5 bases each). The J call may be wrong; the DNA end is better matched by TRBJ2-5. CDR1 MGHDK and CDR2 SYGVNS come from the germline V gene. The CDR3 length is 14 residues. Written as DNA, the CDR3 is TGTGCCATCAGCCGGGACCTCACTGGGGAGACCCAGTACTTC. It is translated as CAISRDLTGETQYF.

The chain uses TRBV4-1 and TRBJ2-1; unclear D gene. The CDR3 contains 12 residues. Germline CDR1 is MGHRA and CDR2 is YSYEKL. Trimming removed 6 bases at V and 6 bases at J, with 9 bases between. CDR3 region: CASRAPTNEQFF. The CDR3 nucleotides read TGCGCCAGCAGGGCCCCTACCAATGAGCAGTTCTTC.

The J gene is TRBJ1-5, the V gene TRBV20-1, with a weak D call TRBD1 (5 bases). The CDR3 has 16 residues. Deletions cut 3 bases from V and 1 base from J, with 16 bases between. CDR1 and CDR2 (germline): DFQATT, SNEGSKA (reference sequence). The CDR3, as DNA: TGCAGTGCTAGGTCTAGTGGGGCTGGAAGCAATCAGCCCCAGCATTTT. Protein product: CSARSSGAGSNQPQHF.

This chain connects TRBV29-1 to TRBJ2-3; tentative D call: TRBD1 (5 bases). CDR1 is SQVTM and CDR2 is ANQGSEA in the germline V gene. Trimming shortened V by 0 bases and J by 4 bases, and 14 bases separated the two germline ends. The CDR3 is made up of 15 amino acids. Here the CDR3 DNA reads TGCAGCGTTGAAGATACCATAGGGGAACCAGATACGCAGTATTTT. Protein sequence: CSVEDTIGEPDTQYF.

The V gene is TRBV10-3, the J gene TRBJ2-7, with TRBD2 as a possible D gene (5 bases). Trimming removed 4 bases at V and 4 bases at J, with 11 bases between. The germline gives CDR1 ENHRY, CDR2 SYGVKD. The CDR3 loop spans 13 amino acids. CDR3 in amino acids: CAISAGSVYEQYF. The DNA for the CDR3 is TGTGCCATCAGTGCGGGGTCCGTTTACGAGCAGTACTTC.

The DNA of the CDR3 is TGTGCCAGCAGCCAGTCCCCCGGGACTAGCGGGGGACCATACTACGAGCAGTACTTC. It codes for CASSQSPGTSGGPYYEQYF. The rearrangement uses TRBV4-2 and TRBJ2-5; 14 bases are a match to TRBD2. The tail of the sequence fits TRBJ2-7 better, so the J call may be wrong. Looked up from germline, CDR1 is LGHNA and CDR2 is YNFKEQ. This CDR3 is 19 amino acids long.

This clonotype has a handful of counts. This chain joins TRBV29-1 and TRBJ1-2; the match to TRBD1 covers 9 bases. CDR1 and CDR2 (germline): SQVTM, ANQGSEA. The ends lost 7 bases at V and 4 bases at J; junction bases unmatched: 10. The CDR3 runs 14 residues. DNA of the CDR3: TGCAGCGCCGAGGTCGGACAGGGGTTCTATGGCTACACCTTC. Translated, it gives CSAEVGQGFYGYTF.

With regard to this clonotype: At one end the junction does not follow the germline gene, possibly because of a read error. J is TRBJ2-7 and V is TRBV20-1, with 8 positions matching TRBD1. This CDR3 comprises 14 residues. Germline CDR1 is DFQATT and CDR2 is SNEGSKA (reference sequence). The CDR3 DNA sequence: TGCGGTGCCGGGGACAGGATAATCTCCTACGAGCAGTACTTC. Encoded protein: CGAGDRIISYEQYF.

This rearrangement joins TRBV28 to TRBJ2-7; no firm D call. Germline V gene lookup returns CDR1 MDHEN and CDR2 SYDVKM. The CDR3 is 13 amino acids. Trimming left V 10 bases short and J 9 bases short, with 22 bases between. CDR3 coding DNA: TGTGCCACATTTCCAGGTTCCCCCGAAGGGCAGTACTTC. Translation gives CATFPGSPEGQYF.

The J gene is TRBJ2-1, the V gene TRBV5-1; TRBD2 matches at 16 bases. Germline trimming cut 3 bases from V and 7 bases from J; bases unmatched to any gene: 4. This CDR3 spans 16 amino acids. CDR1 and CDR2 (germline): SGHRS, YFSETQ. This CDR3 reads CASSSAGLAGGNEQFF. The DNA of the CDR3 is TGCGCCAGCAGCTCCGCGGGACTAGCGGGGGGGAATGAGCAGTTCTTC.

This clonotype has just a few counts. This rearrangement joins TRBV9 to TRBJ2-1; D remains unclear. Germline CDR1 is SGDLS and CDR2 is YYNGEE. The CDR3 length is 14 residues. Trimming cost V 0 bases and J 1 base, with 5 bases left between them. CDR3 in amino acids: CASSVDRSYNEQFF. DNA of the CDR3: TGTGCCAGCAGCGTAGACCGTTCCTACAATGAGCAGTTCTTC.

The chain combines TRBV29-1 with TRBJ1-2, with D perhaps matching TRBD1 (5 bases). CDR3 length: 13 amino acids. Trimming took 1 base from V and 8 from J, leaving 14 bases between them. Germline lookup yields CDR1 SQVTM and CDR2 ANQGSEA. CDR3 coding DNA: TGCAGCGTTGAAGGCTACCGGGACCAAGGCTACACCTTC. This gives the protein CSVEGYRDQGYTF.

The V call is TRBV4-2, the J call TRBJ2-1; 7 positions match TRBD1. Germline V gene data show CDR1 as LGHNA and CDR2 as YNFKEQ. The CDR3 runs 15 residues. The J segment lost 3 bases and the V segment lost 0 bases, leaving 2 bases of the junction unmatched. The CDR3 loop is CASSQDWTGYNEQFF. In DNA form, the CDR3 reads TGTGCCAGCAGCCAAGATTGGACAGGCTACAATGAGCAGTTCTTC.

The rearrangement links TRBV29-1 to TRBJ2-2; D is uncertain. Trimming cost V 6 bases and J 6 bases, with 14 bases left between them. Germline CDR1 and CDR2: SQVTM and ANQGSEA. The CDR3 consists of 13 residues. Written as DNA, the CDR3 is TGCAGCGTGGGGTGGCCAGGTTCCGGGGAGCTGTTTTTT. Its protein product is CSVGWPGSGELFF.

The chain joins TRBV5-1 to TRBJ2-3, with 8 bases that match TRBD2. J gave up 4 bases and V 4 bases, and 5 bases lay outside the gene matches. Germline-derived CDR1 and CDR2 are SGHRS and YFSETQ. The CDR3 totals 14 residues. Here the CDR3 DNA reads TGCGCCAGCAGCCCTAGCGGGTCTGCAGATACGCAGTATTTT. This translates into CASSPSGSADTQYF.

This clonotype showed up just a few times. The genes are TRBV4-2 and TRBJ2-7, with 7 bases that match TRBD2. With V trimmed by 4 bases and J by 4 bases, 7 bases remained unmatched. The CDR3 has 14 amino acids. Germline CDR1 and CDR2: LGHNA and YNFKEQ. CDR3 DNA: TGTGCCAGCAGCCTCTTTTTCGGGGGGTACGAGCAGTACTTC. As protein: CASSLFFGGYEQYF.

The chain couples TRBV7-9 to TRBJ2-7; D perhaps matches TRBD1 (6 bases). CDR1 and CDR2 (germline): SEHNR, FQNEAQ (reference sequence). The CDR3 is 14 residues long. The germline V and J ends were trimmed by 7 bases and 0 bases, with 13 bases remaining between them. CDR3 protein: CASTHREFSYEQYF. In DNA, the CDR3 is TGTGCCAGCACTCACAGGGAATTCTCCTACGAGCAGTACTTC.

The V and J genes are TRBV28 and TRBJ2-7; D may be TRBD1 (6 bases). V lost 3 bases, J lost 4 bases, and 13 bases lay in between. The CDR3 spans 14 residues. The germline CDR1 and CDR2 sequences are MDHEN and SYDVKM. CDR3: CASSFAQGSYEQYF. CDR3 DNA: TGTGCCAGCAGTTTCGCACAGGGCAGTTACGAGCAGTACTTC.

This chain connects TRBV27 to TRBJ2-7, with 9 bases fitting TRBD1. CDR3 length: 15 amino acids. V was pared by 5 bases and J by 4 bases, with 9 bases of the junction left unmatched. Germline V gives CDR1 MNHEY, CDR2 SMNVEV (reference sequence). CDR3 protein: CASSLGRDRVYEQYF. CDR3 DNA sequence: TGTGCCAGCAGTCTCGGCAGGGACAGGGTTTACGAGCAGTACTTC.